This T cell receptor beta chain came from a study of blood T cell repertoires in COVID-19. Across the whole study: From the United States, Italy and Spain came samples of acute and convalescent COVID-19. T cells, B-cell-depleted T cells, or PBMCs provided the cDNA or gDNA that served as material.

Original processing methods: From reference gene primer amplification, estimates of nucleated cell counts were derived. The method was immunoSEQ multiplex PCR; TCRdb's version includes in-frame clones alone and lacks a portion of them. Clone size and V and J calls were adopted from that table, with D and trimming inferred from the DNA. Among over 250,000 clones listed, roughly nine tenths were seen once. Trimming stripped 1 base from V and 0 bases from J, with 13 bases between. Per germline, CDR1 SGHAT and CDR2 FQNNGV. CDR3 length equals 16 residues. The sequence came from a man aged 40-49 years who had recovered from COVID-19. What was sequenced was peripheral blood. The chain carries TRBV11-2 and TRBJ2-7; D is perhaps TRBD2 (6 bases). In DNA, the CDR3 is TGTGCCAGCAGCTTAGTGGGACTCAGGAGCTCCTACGAGCAGTACTTC. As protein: CASSLVGLRSSYEQYF.